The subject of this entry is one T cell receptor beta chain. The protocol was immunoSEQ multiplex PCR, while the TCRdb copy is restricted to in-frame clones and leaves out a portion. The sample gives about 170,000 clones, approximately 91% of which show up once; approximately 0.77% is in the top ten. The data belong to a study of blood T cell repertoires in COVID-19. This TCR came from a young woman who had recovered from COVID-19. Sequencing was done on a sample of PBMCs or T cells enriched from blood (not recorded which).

DNA of the CDR3: TGTGCCAGCAGCCAAGATCTGGGACTAGCGGGAGTCGGCACAGATACGCAGTATTTT. Translating gives CASSQDLGLAGVGTDTQYF. This rearrangement joins TRBV3-1 (or the pseudogene TRBV3-2) to TRBJ2-3; the match to TRBD2 covers 14 bases. V was clipped by 0 bases and J by 1 base; unmatched bases: 6. This CDR3 has 19 residues. Germline loops: CDR1 LGHDT, CDR2 YNNKEL (reference sequence).